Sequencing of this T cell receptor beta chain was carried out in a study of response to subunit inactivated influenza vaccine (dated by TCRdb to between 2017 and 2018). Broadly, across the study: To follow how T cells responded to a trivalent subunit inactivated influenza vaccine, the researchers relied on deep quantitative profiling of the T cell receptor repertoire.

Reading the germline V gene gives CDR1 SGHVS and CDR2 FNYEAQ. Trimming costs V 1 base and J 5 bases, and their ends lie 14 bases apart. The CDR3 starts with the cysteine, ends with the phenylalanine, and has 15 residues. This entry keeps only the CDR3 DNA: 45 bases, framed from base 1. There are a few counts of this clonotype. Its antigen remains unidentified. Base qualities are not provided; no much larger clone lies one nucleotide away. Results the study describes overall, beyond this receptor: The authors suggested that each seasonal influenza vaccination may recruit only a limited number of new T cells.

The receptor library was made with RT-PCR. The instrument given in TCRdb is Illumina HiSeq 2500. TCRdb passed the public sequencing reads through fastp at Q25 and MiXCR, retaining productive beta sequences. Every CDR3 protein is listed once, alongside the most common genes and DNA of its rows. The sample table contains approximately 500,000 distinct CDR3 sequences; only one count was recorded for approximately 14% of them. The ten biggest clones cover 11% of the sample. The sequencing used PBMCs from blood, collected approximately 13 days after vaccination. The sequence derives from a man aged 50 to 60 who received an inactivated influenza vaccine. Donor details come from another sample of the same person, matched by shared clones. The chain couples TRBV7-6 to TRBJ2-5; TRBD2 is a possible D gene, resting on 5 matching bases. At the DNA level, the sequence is TGTGCCAGCAGCTTAGGACACCTAAGAGGGGAGACCCAGTACTTC. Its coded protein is CASSLGHLRGETQYF.